Below, 11 T cell receptor beta chains from the same sample are listed, as sequenced in a study of T cell repertoires in cytomegalovirus infection. One entry per CDR3 protein results from TCRdb running MiXCR on the reads. Of approximately 1,000,000 distinct CDR3 sequences listed, less than 40% are singletons. Their antigen targets remain unknown. The sample was cultured CD8+ T cells from PBMCs, taken from culture after CMV antigen stimulation. These TCRs come from a human donor in good health (CMV status not recorded). Some clones in this sample may be carry-over from other donors' samples.

J is TRBJ2-3 and V is TRBV2; the D gene is possibly TRBD2 (7 bases). V was trimmed by 8 bases and J by 0 bases, leaving 27 bases between them. Germline loops: CDR1 SNHLY, CDR2 FYNNEI. The CDR3 covers 19 residues. This CDR3 is CASGVRPRGPETSTDTQYF. CDR3 in DNA: TGTGCCAGCGGGGTCCGTCCGCGGGGGCCTGAAACTAGCACAGATACGCAGTATTTT. Looking up the rest from reference TRBV2 and TRBJ2-3 gives the full variable domain: EPEVTQTPSHQVTQMGQEVILRCVPISNHLYFYWYRQILGQKVEFLVSFYNNEISEKSEIFDDQFSVERPDGSNFTLKIRSTKLEDSAMYFCASGVRPRGPETSTDTQYFGPGTRLTVL.

This clonotype was found a few times. The chain couples TRBV4-1 to TRBJ1-1; D unclear. Looked up from germline, CDR1 is MGHRA and CDR2 is YSYEKL. V was shortened by 0 bases and J by 0 bases, with 8 bases between the two germline ends. CDR3 length equals 15 residues. This CDR3 is CASSQEDLLNTEAFF. DNA of the CDR3: TGCGCCAGCAGCCAAGAGGACTTATTGAACACTGAAGCTTTCTTT.

This clonotype turned up a few times. The chain recombines TRBV4-1 with TRBJ2-7, with D possibly matching TRBD2 (5 bases). CDR3 length: 13 residues. Deletions cut 3 bases from V and 5 bases from J, with 11 bases between. Looked up from germline, CDR1 is MGHRA and CDR2 is YSYEKL. The CDR3 DNA is TGCGCCAGCAGCCACGCGGGTTCGGACGAGCAGTACTTC. This gives the protein CASSHAGSDEQYF.

This clonotype was detected ten times or more. The rearrangement uses TRBV7-2 and TRBJ2-1; 11 nucleotides agree with TRBD2. Germline V CDR1 and CDR2: SGHTA, FQGNSA. The CDR3 has 23 residues. Unmatched junction bases numbered 21, after V lost 2 bases and J lost 0 bases. CDR3 in DNA: TGTGCCAGCAGCTTAAAAGTTGGGGTCCGGGTGGTAGCGGGGGGGAGCTCCTACAATGAGCAGTTCTTC. It translates to CASSLKVGVRVVAGGSSYNEQFF. Full variable domain (outside the CDR3, taken from reference TRBV7-2 and TRBJ2-1): GAGVSQSPSNKVTEKGKDVELRCDPISGHTALYWYRQSLGQGLEFLIYFQGNSAPDKSGLPSDRFSAERTGGSVSTLTIQRTQQEDSAVYLCASSLKVGVRVVAGGSSYNEQFFGPGTRLTVL.

The V and J genes are TRBV4-1 and TRBJ2-2; unclear D gene. CDR3 length: 13 residues. Trimming stripped 4 bases from V and 0 bases from J, with 3 bases between. Germline V gene lookup returns CDR1 MGHRA and CDR2 YSYEKL. CDR3 in DNA: TGCGCCAGCAGCCGCTCGAACACCGGGGAGCTGTTTTTT. Its translation: CASSRSNTGELFF.

The chain recombines TRBV25-1 with TRBJ2-2; D ambiguous. Trimming left V 10 bases short and J 4 bases short, with 16 bases between. The CDR3 totals 14 residues. Germline loops: CDR1 MGHDK, CDR2 SYGVNS. The CDR3 bases are TGTGCCAACAAAACCTGGGAAGGCACCGGGGAGCTGTTTTTT. Its translation: CANKTWEGTGELFF. Full variable domain (remainder filled in from reference TRBV25-1 and TRBJ2-2): EADIYQTPRYLVIGTGKKITLECSQTMGHDKMYWYQQDPGMELHLIHYSYGVNSTEKGDLSSESTVSRIRTEHFPLTLESARPSHTSQYLCANKTWEGTGELFFGEGSRLTVL.

This clonotype came up a few times. This chain joins TRBV7-9 and TRBJ1-3, with TRBD1 matching over 11 bases. The J segment lost 3 bases and the V segment lost 0 bases, leaving 10 bases of the junction unmatched. Germline V gene lookup returns CDR1 SEHNR and CDR2 FQNEAQ (reference sequence). This CDR3 has 19 amino acids. The CDR3 bases are TGTGCCAGCAGCTTAGCATACGGACAGGGGGCGGTACGTGGAAACACCATATATTTT. As protein: CASSLAYGQGAVRGNTIYF.

This clonotype was counted a single time. The V and J genes are TRBV27 and TRBJ2-5; D remains unclear. V was trimmed by 5 bases and J by 4 bases, leaving 17 bases between them. CDR3 length: 15 residues. Per the germline V gene, CDR1 is MNHEY and CDR2 is SMNVEV (reference sequence). CDR3 in amino acids: CASSGSDGRRETQYF. CDR3 in DNA: TGTGCCAGCAGTGGATCCGACGGTCGGCGAGAGACCCAGTACTTC.

This clonotype was detected many times. The rearrangement joins TRBV7-2 to TRBJ1-1; 7 nucleotides line up with TRBD1. The germline CDR1 and CDR2 sequences are SGHTA and FQGNSA. V lost 2 bases, J lost 6 bases, and 6 bases stayed unmatched. This CDR3 region has 14 residues. The CDR3 nucleotides read TGTGCCAGCAGCTTATCGGCAGGGGGGGCTGAAGCTTTCTTT. Amino acid sequence: CASSLSAGGAEAFF.

The chain has TRBV12-5 and TRBJ2-3, with 9 nucleotides matching TRBD2. The CDR3 consists of 14 residues. V shed 4 bases and J 6 bases; nucleotides not matched to a gene: 5. Germline lookup yields CDR1 LGHNT and CDR2 FRNRAP. The CDR3 region is CASGSAGGLDTQYF. The CDR3 DNA sequence: TGTGCTAGTGGTTCAGCGGGGGGCTTGGATACGCAGTATTTT.

This clonotype has only a few counts. The V and J genes are TRBV11-2 and TRBJ2-5; 7 positions match TRBD1. V was clipped by 0 bases and J by 5 bases; unmatched bases: 9. Per germline, CDR1 SGHAT and CDR2 FQNNGV. The CDR3 totals 16 residues. CDR3 coding DNA: TGTGCCAGCAGCTTAGAGTGGGCAGGGGGTAGGGAGACCCAGTACTTC. It translates to CASSLEWAGGRETQYF. Based on the CDR3 plus reference TRBV11-2 and TRBJ2-5, the full variable domain is EAGVAQSPRYKIIEKRQSVAFWCNPISGHATLYWYQQILGQGPKLLIQFQNNGVVDDSQLPKDRFSAERLKGVDSTLKIQPAKLEDSAVYLCASSLEWAGGRETQYFGPGTRLLVL.